This T cell receptor (beta chain) derives from a study of blood T cell repertoires in COVID-19. V was shortened by 3 bases and J by 4 bases, with 10 bases between the two germline ends. CDR1 and CDR2 (germline): LNHDA, SQIVND (reference sequence). This CDR3 comprises 14 residues. Under the authors' procedure: Estimation of nucleated cell counts was performed using reference gene primer amplification. The table came from immunoSEQ multiplex PCR; TCRdb's copy has only in-frame clones and leaves some out. V and J calls and clone size are those listed in that table; D and trimming were worked out from the DNA. The table shows 150,000 or so clones, with more than 70% occurring only once.

The chain carries TRBV19 and TRBJ2-1; weak D call: TRBD1 (5 bases). The clonotype comes from a man aged 60-69 years with active or convalescent COVID-19. Sequencing used peripheral blood. The CDR3 here is CASSISPGYNEQFF. The CDR3, as DNA: TGTGCCAGTAGTATTAGTCCAGGGTACAATGAGCAGTTCTTC.